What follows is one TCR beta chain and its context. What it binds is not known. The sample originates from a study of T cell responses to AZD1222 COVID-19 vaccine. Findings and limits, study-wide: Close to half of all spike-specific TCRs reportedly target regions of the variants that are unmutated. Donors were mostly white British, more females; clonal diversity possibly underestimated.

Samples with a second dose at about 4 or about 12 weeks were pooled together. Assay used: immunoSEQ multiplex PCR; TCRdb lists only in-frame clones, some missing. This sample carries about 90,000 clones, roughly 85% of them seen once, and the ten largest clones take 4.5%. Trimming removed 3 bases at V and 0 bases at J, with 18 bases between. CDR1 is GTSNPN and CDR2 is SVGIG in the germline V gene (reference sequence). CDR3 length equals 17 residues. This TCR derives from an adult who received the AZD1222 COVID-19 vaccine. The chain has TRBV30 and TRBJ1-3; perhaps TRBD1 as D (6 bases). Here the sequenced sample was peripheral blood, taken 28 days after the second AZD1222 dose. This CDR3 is CAWRGWRGASSGNTIYF. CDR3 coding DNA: TGTGCCTGGAGGGGATGGCGGGGGGCCAGCTCTGGAAACACCATATATTTT.